The rows below give T cell receptor beta chains drawn from one sample of a study of T cell responses to AZD1222 COVID-19 vaccine. Only in-frame clones appear in the TCRdb table, and some are missing; sequencing was by immunoSEQ multiplex PCR. The sample has under 150,000 clones, around nine tenths seen once. The input for sequencing was peripheral blood, taken 28 days after the second AZD1222 dose. These receptors came from an adult who received the AZD1222 COVID-19 vaccine. Each CDR3 is given with its conserved first and last residue. D genes are given only for firm matches. For some rows the clone size is stated as once, few or many, or as a class when expanded; others skip it.

abundance	d_gene	len	v_gene	j_gene	CDR3aa	CDR3nt
NA	NA	12	TRBV28	TRBJ1-2	CASSSGGYGYTF	TGTGCCAGCAGTTCTGGGGGCTATGGCTACACCTTC
NA	NA	15	TRBV18	TRBJ1-1	CASSLRTDPNTEAFF	TGTGCCAGCTCACTCAGGACAGATCCGAACACTGAAGCTTTCTTT
NA	NA	15	TRBV14	TRBJ1-4	CASSQDTGYNEKLFF	TGTGCCAGCAGCCAAGACACAGGATATAATGAAAAACTGTTTTTT
NA	NA	24	TRBV1	TRBJ2-7	CTSSQPRGHLGSPGVKTQIYEQYF	TGCACCAGCAGCCAACCCCGGGGACACCTAGGTTCTCCTGGGGTGAAGACGCAGATTTACGAGCAGTACTTC
NA	NA	15	TRBV5-4	TRBJ2-1	CASSLRGSSYNEQFF	TGTGCCAGCAGCTTGAGGGGAAGCTCCTACAATGAGCAGTTCTTC
NA	NA	16	TRBV6-2/TRBV6-3	TRBJ1-1	CASSLPTVWLNTEAFF	TGTGCCAGCAGTTTACCGACAGTCTGGTTGAACACTGAAGCTTTCTTT
NA	TRBD2	16	TRBV6-2/TRBV6-3	TRBJ2-1	CASSYGLAGVYNEQFF	TGTGCCAGCAGTTACGGTCTAGCGGGAGTCTACAATGAGCAGTTCTTC
NA	NA	14	TRBV28	TRBJ1-2	CASSFLEWDYGYTF	TGTGCCAGCAGTTTTCTAGAATGGGACTATGGCTACACCTTC
NA	NA	16	TRBV5-1	TRBJ1-1	CASSTPDGVRDTEAFF	TGCGCCAGCAGCACCCCGGATGGGGTCAGGGACACTGAAGCTTTCTTT
NA	TRBD1	15	TRBV19	TRBJ1-2	CASSFPDRAGYGYTF	TGTGCCAGTAGTTTCCCGGACAGGGCGGGGTATGGCTACACCTTC
NA	TRBD1	14	TRBV25-1	TRBJ1-4	CASSELVQGEKLFF	TGTGCCAGCAGTGAATTGGTACAGGGGGAAAAACTGTTTTTT
NA	NA	14	TRBV5-4	TRBJ1-1	CASSPRAERAEAFF	TGTGCCAGCAGCCCCCGGGCGGAACGGGCTGAAGCTTTCTTT
NA	TRBD2	14	TRBV28	TRBJ2-5	CASSFQRGQETQYF	TGTGCCAGCAGTTTTCAGCGGGGGCAAGAGACCCAGTACTTC
NA	TRBD2	15	TRBV30	TRBJ2-1	CAWSALTSEDNEQFF	TGTGCCTGGAGTGCCCTTACTAGCGAAGACAATGAGCAGTTCTTC
NA	NA	15	TRBV4-1	TRBJ1-1	CASSQDPTGVTEAFF	TGCGCCAGCAGCCAAGATCCAACCGGAGTAACTGAAGCTTTCTTT
NA	NA	17	TRBV7-3	TRBJ2-1	CASSLKPLRGAYNEQFF	TGTGCCAGCAGCTTAAAACCGTTACGGGGGGCTTACAATGAGCAGTTCTTC
NA	NA	13	TRBV2	TRBJ2-5	CASSPAYQETQYF	TGTGCCAGCAGTCCGGCTTACCAAGAGACCCAGTACTTC
NA	NA	16	TRBV5-1	TRBJ1-5	CASSSDGPYSNQPQHF	TGCGCCAGCAGCTCCGACGGACCATATAGCAATCAGCCCCAGCATTTT
NA	TRBD1	16	TRBV27	TRBJ1-2	CASRNTGSLRGDGYTF	TGTGCCAGCAGAAACACCGGGAGCCTCAGGGGGGATGGCTACACCTTC
NA	TRBD1	15	TRBV7-9	TRBJ1-2	CASSWGQGANYGYTF	TGTGCCAGCAGCTGGGGACAGGGAGCTAACTATGGCTACACCTTC
NA	NA	12	TRBV7-9	TRBJ1-1	CASSARGTEAFF	TGTGCCAGCAGCGCGAGAGGGACTGAAGCTTTCTTT
NA	TRBD1	13	TRBV27	TRBJ1-2	CASSQGAYYGYTF	TGTGCCAGCAGTCAGGGGGCGTACTATGGCTACACCTTC
NA	NA	14	TRBV5-4	TRBJ1-6	CASSLDGEGSPLHF	TGTGCCAGCAGCTTGGATGGGGAAGGTTCACCCCTCCACTTT
NA	TRBD1	16	TRBV5-1	TRBJ2-5	CASSSVITGGEETQYF	TGCGCCAGCAGCTCGGTAATTACAGGGGGCGAGGAGACCCAGTACTTC
once	NA	14	TRBV9	TRBJ1-5	CASGLGVSNQPQHF	TGTGCCAGCGGGTTGGGCGTCAGCAATCAGCCCCAGCATTTT
NA	NA	13	TRBV5-4	TRBJ2-1	CASSARNPDEQFF	TGTGCCAGCAGCGCCAGGAACCCGGATGAGCAGTTCTTC
NA	TRBD1	16	TRBV6-1	TRBJ2-4	CASSEWTGIAKNIQYF	TGTGCCAGCAGTGAATGGACAGGGATAGCCAAAAACATTCAGTACTTC
NA	NA	13	TRBV28	TRBJ1-3	CASSFLGGNTIYF	TGTGCCAGCAGTTTCTTGGGGGGAAACACCATATATTTT
few	NA	15	TRBV18	TRBJ1-3	CASSPPGVGAYAIYF	TGTGCCAGCTCACCACCGGGGGTCGGTGCGTACGCCATATATTTT
NA	NA	14	TRBV20-1	TRBJ2-1	CSASSKWDYNEQFF	TGCAGTGCTAGTTCGAAATGGGACTACAATGAGCAGTTCTTC
NA	NA	17	TRBV7-8	TRBJ1-5	CASSPGLPPYSNQPQHF	TGTGCCAGCAGCCCGGGGCTTCCTCCATATAGCAATCAGCCCCAGCATTTT
NA	NA	19	TRBV12-5	TRBJ1-5	CASGLVPQEWGLVNQPQHF	TGTGCTAGTGGTTTGGTACCCCAGGAATGGGGCCTCGTCAATCAGCCCCAGCATTTT
NA	NA	15	TRBV5-1	TRBJ1-6	CASSLYAGSNSPLHF	TGCGCCAGCAGCTTGTATGCAGGGTCTAATTCACCCCTCCACTTT
NA	NA	20	TRBV28	TRBJ2-6	CASSLVRNWGSPSGANVLTF	TGTGCCAGCAGTTTAGTGAGGAATTGGGGTTCTCCATCTGGGGCCAACGTCCTGACTTTC
NA	NA	13	TRBV7-8	TRBJ1-1	CASSLAEGAEAFF	TGTGCCAGCAGCTTAGCTGAGGGCGCTGAAGCTTTCTTT
NA	NA	13	TRBV19	TRBJ1-5	CASSYGRGQPQHF	TGTGCCAGTAGTTATGGGCGAGGTCAGCCCCAGCATTTT
NA	TRBD1	15	TRBV14	TRBJ1-4	CASSRMGQGDEKLFF	TGTGCCAGCAGCCGAATGGGACAGGGGGACGAAAAACTGTTTTTT
NA	TRBD1	15	TRBV28	TRBJ1-6	CAGQGARSYNSPLHF	TGTGCCGGTCAGGGGGCTAGGTCCTATAATTCACCCCTCCACTTT
NA	NA	14	TRBV6-5	TRBJ1-3	CASRGGSAGNTIYF	TGTGCCAGCAGGGGGGGCTCTGCCGGAAACACCATATATTTT
NA	TRBD1	17	TRBV4-3	TRBJ1-6	CASSQGHRGRDNSPLHF	TGCGCCAGCAGCCAGGGACACAGGGGGCGCGATAATTCACCCCTCCACTTT
NA	NA	13	TRBV7-9	TRBJ1-1	CASSPDWVPEAFF	TGTGCCAGCAGCCCAGACTGGGTACCTGAAGCTTTCTTT
NA	TRBD1	15	TRBV9	TRBJ2-2	CASSAGGVLTGELFF	TGTGCCAGCAGCGCAGGGGGCGTTCTCACCGGGGAGCTGTTTTTT
NA	NA	15	TRBV4-2	TRBJ2-1	CASSPDVGGHNEQFF	TGTGCCAGCAGTCCAGATGTGGGGGGGCATAATGAGCAGTTCTTC
NA	NA	22	TRBV21-1	TRBJ1-2	CASSKLDCDGDRVFGGNYGYTF	TGTGCCAGCAGCAAACTAGATTGTGACGGTGACAGGGTCTTTGGAGGAAACTATGGCTACACCTTC
NA	NA	15	TRBV5-8	TRBJ1-3	CASSLAVRGRNTIYF	TGTGCCAGCAGCTTGGCCGTTCGTGGCAGGAACACCATATATTTT
NA	NA	13	TRBV12-3/TRBV12-4	TRBJ1-5	CASSLTLNQPQHF	TGTGCCAGCAGTTTGACGTTGAATCAGCCCCAGCATTTT